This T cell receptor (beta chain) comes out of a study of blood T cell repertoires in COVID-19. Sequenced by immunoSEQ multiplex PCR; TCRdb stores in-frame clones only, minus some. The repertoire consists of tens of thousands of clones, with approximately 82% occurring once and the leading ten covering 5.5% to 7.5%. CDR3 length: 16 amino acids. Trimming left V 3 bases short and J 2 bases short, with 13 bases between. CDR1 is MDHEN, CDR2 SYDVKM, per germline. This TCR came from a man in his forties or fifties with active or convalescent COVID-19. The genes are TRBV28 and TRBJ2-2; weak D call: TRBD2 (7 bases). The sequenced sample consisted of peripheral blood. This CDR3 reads CASSFFRGANTGELFF. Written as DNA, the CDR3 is TGTGCCAGCAGTTTTTTTCGGGGGGCAAACACCGGGGAGCTGTTTTTT.